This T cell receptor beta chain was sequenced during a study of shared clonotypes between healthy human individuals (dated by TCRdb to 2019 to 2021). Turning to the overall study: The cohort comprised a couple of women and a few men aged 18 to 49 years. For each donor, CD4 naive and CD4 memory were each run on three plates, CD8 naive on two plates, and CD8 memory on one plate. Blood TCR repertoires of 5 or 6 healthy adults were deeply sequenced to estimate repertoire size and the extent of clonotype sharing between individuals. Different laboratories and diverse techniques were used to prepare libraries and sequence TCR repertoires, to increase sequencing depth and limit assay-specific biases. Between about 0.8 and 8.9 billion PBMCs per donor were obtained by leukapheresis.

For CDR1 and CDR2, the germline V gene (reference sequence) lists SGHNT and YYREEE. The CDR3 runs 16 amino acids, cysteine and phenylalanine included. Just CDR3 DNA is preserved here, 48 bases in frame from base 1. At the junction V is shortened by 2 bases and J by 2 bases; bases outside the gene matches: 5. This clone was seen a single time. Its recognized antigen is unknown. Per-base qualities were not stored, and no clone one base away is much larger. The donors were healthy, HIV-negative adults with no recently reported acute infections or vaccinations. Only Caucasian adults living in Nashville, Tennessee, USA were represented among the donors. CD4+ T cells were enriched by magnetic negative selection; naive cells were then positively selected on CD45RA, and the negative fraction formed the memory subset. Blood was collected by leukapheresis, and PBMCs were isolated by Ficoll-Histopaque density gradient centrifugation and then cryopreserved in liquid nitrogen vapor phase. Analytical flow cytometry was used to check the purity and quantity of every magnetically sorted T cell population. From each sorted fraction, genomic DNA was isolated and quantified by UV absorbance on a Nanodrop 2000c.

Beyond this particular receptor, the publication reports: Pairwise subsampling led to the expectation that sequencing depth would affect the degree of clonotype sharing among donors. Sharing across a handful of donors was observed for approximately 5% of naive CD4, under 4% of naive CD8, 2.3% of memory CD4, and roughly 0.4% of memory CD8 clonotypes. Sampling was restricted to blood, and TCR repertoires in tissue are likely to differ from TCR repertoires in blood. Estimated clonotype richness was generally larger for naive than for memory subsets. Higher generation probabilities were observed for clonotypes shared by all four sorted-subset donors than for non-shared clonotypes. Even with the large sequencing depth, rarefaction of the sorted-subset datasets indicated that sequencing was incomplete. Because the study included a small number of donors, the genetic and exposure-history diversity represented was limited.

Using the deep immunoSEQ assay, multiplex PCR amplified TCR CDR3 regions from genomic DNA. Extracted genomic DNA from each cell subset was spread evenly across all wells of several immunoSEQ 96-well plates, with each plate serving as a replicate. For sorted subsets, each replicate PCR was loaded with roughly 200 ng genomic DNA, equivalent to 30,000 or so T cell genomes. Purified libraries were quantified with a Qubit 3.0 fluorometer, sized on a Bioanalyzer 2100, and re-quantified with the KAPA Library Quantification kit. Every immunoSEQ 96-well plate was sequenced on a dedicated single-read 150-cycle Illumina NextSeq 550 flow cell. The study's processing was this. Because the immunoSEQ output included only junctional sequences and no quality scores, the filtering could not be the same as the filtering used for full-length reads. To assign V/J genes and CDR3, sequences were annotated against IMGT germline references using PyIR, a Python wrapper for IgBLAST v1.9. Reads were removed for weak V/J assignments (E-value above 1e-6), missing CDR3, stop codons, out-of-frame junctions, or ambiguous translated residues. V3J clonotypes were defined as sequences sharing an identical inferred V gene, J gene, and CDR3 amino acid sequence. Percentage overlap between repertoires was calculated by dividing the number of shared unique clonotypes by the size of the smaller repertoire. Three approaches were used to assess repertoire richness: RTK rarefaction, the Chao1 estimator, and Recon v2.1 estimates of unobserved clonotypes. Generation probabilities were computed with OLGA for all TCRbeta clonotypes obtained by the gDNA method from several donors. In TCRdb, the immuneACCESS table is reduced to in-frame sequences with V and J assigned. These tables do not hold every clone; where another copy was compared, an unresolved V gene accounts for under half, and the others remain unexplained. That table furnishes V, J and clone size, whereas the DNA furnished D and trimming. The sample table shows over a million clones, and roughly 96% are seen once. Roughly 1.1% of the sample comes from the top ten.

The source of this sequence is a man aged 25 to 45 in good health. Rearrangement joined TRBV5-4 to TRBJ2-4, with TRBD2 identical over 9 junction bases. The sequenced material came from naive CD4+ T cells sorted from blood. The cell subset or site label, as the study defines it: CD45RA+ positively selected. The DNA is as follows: TGTGCCAGCAGCTTTATAGCGGGAGTAACCAAAAACATTCAGTACTTC. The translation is CASSFIAGVTKNIQYF.